Listed below are T cell receptor beta chains from one sample, sequenced in a study of blood T cell repertoires in COVID-19. Produced via immunoSEQ multiplex PCR; TCRdb's table is partial and in-frame only. The repertoire includes around 160,000 clones, more than 65% of them detected once, and approximately 11% sits in the top ten. Material for sequencing was PBMCs or T cells enriched from blood (not recorded which). Receptors originate from a man aged 50-60 years who had recovered from COVID-19. The CDR3 runs from the conserved cysteine through the conserved F or W. The order of the fields is CDR3 protein, J gene, V gene, clone size. Expanded clones get a size class; other rows say once, few or many, or leave the size out.

CDR3: CASSLARDSIADTQYF; J: TRBJ2-3; V: TRBV5-1; size: .
CDR3: CASSVDGGKYNEQFF; J: TRBJ2-1; V: TRBV9; size: .
CDR3: CASSQGNQPQHF; J: TRBJ1-5; V: TRBV6-5; size: .
CDR3: CAIRGGRESPLHF; J: TRBJ1-6; V: TRBV10-3; size: .
CDR3: CASSQGRDTQYF; J: TRBJ2-3; V: TRBV3-1/TRBV3-2; size: .
CDR3: CASSKGDIAENYGYTF; J: TRBJ1-2; V: TRBV21-1; size: .
CDR3: CASSLTSVGRGFRTNEQFF; J: TRBJ2-1; V: TRBV7-3; size: .
CDR3: CASSLGGRGTDTQYF; J: TRBJ2-3; V: TRBV28; size: .
CDR3: CASSGRTASFTYEQYF; J: TRBJ2-7; V: TRBV3-1/TRBV3-2; size: few
CDR3: CASSLMRQGPLMNTEAFF; J: TRBJ1-1; V: TRBV18; size: .
CDR3: CASTEVAGGNYGYTF; J: TRBJ1-2; V: TRBV19; size: .
CDR3: CATSANRKGAQETQYF; J: TRBJ2-5; V: TRBV24-1; size: .
CDR3: CATSTTGLAGGEFF; J: TRBJ2-1; V: TRBV15; size: .
CDR3: CASSVTGVNTGELFF; J: TRBJ2-2; V: TRBV19; size: .
CDR3: CASSIVAGGSYEQYF; J: TRBJ2-7; V: TRBV28; size: .
CDR3: CASSPRLGADSPLHF; J: TRBJ1-6; V: TRBV9; size: once
CDR3: CASTPGRGQETQYF; J: TRBJ2-5; V: TRBV5-1; size: .
CDR3: CASSLTSASSYNEQFF; J: TRBJ2-1; V: TRBV11-3; size: few
CDR3: CASSQDRGMGSEKLFF; J: TRBJ1-4; V: TRBV4-1; size: .
CDR3: CASTGQWGNQPQHF; J: TRBJ1-5; V: TRBV19; size: .
CDR3: CASIVATEAFF; J: TRBJ1-1; V: TRBV19; size: .
CDR3: CASADRGTNEKLFF; J: TRBJ1-4; V: TRBV2; size: .
CDR3: CASSQAGQGKNTGELFF; J: TRBJ2-2; V: TRBV4-1; size: .
CDR3: CASRINRANQPQHF; J: TRBJ1-5; V: TRBV2; size: once
CDR3: CASRTTTGGGYTF; J: TRBJ1-2; V: TRBV28; size: .
CDR3: CASSLAGEVEETQYF; J: TRBJ2-5; V: TRBV11-2; size: .
CDR3: CASSSARGHVDTQYF; J: TRBJ2-3; V: TRBV27; size: .
CDR3: CASSYDRNNGYTF; J: TRBJ1-2; V: TRBV2; size: .
CDR3: CASSHTGGEQFF; J: TRBJ2-1; V: TRBV3-1/TRBV3-2; size: few
CDR3: CASSYSGGADEQYF; J: TRBJ2-7; V: TRBV7-9; size: .
CDR3: CASSQNPRVGSYEQYF; J: TRBJ2-7; V: TRBV4-2; size: .
CDR3: CASRPEGMNTEAFF; J: TRBJ1-1; V: TRBV5-1; size: .
CDR3: CASSARDRGYEQYF; J: TRBJ2-7; V: TRBV5-1; size: once
CDR3: CASTPRGGRGENTEAFF; J: TRBJ1-1; V: TRBV21-1; size: .
CDR3: CASSKTQLTKNIQYF; J: TRBJ2-4; V: TRBV6-5; size: .
CDR3: CASSLTGNSPLHF; J: TRBJ1-6; V: TRBV12-3/TRBV12-4; size: few
CDR3: CASSLTGIPNTGELFF; J: TRBJ2-2; V: TRBV7-3; size: many
CDR3: CASSDATGSGGYTF; J: TRBJ1-2; V: TRBV6-4; size: few
CDR3: CASRLLAGGGDIQYF; J: TRBJ2-4; V: TRBV27; size: .
CDR3: CASSRGGGAGANVLTF; J: TRBJ2-6; V: TRBV7-2; size: .
CDR3: CASSPVGGQPQHF; J: TRBJ1-5; V: TRBV27; size: .
CDR3: CASSLFRGEAFF; J: TRBJ1-1; V: TRBV12-3/TRBV12-4; size: .
CDR3: CASSYSDRRGYGYTF; J: TRBJ1-2; V: TRBV6-5; size: .
CDR3: CSAIGRGEQFF; J: TRBJ2-1; V: TRBV20-1; size: .
CDR3: CATCPAGADTQYF; J: TRBJ2-3; V: TRBV28; size: many
CDR3: CASSLVFGGQAEQFF; J: TRBJ2-1; V: TRBV11-3; size: .
CDR3: CASSLDIPPYNEQFF; J: TRBJ2-1; V: TRBV5-1; size: .
CDR3: CASSFRGSPLHF; J: TRBJ1-6; V: TRBV28; size: .
CDR3: CASSIGGTGIYQETQYF; J: TRBJ2-5; V: TRBV19; size: .
CDR3: CASSPDNSNQPQHF; J: TRBJ1-5; V: TRBV28; size: .
CDR3: CATRGRGGARGEQFF; J: TRBJ2-1; V: TRBV28; size: .
CDR3: CASSSGLARREETQYF; J: TRBJ2-5; V: TRBV7-9; size: .
CDR3: CASSVEGQNNSPLHF; J: TRBJ1-6; V: TRBV9; size: .
CDR3: CASRHGTVEETQYF; J: TRBJ2-5; V: TRBV2; size: .
CDR3: CATSDVAGDGGYTF; J: TRBJ1-2; V: TRBV24-1; size: .
CDR3: CASSSGLAGVQHEQFF; J: TRBJ2-1; V: TRBV7-9; size: few